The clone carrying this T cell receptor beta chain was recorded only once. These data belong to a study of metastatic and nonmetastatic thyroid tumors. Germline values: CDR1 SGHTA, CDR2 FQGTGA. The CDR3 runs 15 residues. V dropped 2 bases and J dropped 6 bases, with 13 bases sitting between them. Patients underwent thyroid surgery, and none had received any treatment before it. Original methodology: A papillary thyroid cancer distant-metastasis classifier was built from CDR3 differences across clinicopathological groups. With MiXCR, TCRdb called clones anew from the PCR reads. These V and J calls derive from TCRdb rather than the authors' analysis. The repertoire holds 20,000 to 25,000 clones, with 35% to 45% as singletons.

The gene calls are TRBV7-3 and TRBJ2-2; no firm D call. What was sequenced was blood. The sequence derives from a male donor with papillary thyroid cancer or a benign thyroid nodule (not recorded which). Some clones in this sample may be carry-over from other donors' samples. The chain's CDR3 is CASSLSPGHAGELFF. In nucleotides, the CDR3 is TGTGCCAGCAGCTTATCCCCCGGGCACGCCGGGGAGCTGTTTTTT.